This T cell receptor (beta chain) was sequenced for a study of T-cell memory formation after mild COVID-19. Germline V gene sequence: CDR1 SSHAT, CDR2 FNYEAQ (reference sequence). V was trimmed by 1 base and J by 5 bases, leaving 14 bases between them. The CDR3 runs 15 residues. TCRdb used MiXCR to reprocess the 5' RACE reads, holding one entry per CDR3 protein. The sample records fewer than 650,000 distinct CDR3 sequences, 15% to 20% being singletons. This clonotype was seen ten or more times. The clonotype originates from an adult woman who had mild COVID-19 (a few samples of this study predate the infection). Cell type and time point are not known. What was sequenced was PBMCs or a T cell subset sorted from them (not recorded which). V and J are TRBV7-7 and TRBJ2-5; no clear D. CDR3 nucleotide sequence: TGTGCCAGCAGCTTAGGGGTAGGGTCCGGGGAGACCCAGTACTTC. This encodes CASSLGVGSGETQYF.